The 10 T cell receptor beta chains presented below share a single source sample, sequenced in a study of blood T cell repertoires in COVID-19. The assay was immunoSEQ multiplex PCR, and TCRdb's table has in-frame clones only and misses some. The sample holds about 68,000 clones, approximately 90% seen once. Sequenced: peripheral blood. These receptors originate from a woman in her 50s with COVID-19, enrolled during active disease.

The chain couples TRBV29-1 to TRBJ1-3; D unclear. This CDR3 region has 12 residues. The V and J ends lost 7 bases and 2 bases respectively, with 9 bases between them. Germline V gene lookup returns CDR1 SQVTM and CDR2 ANQGSEA. The CDR3 is CSGGGAGNTIYF. Written as DNA, the CDR3 is TGCAGCGGTGGAGGAGCTGGAAACACCATATATTTT.

The V gene is TRBV6-4, the J gene TRBJ2-1, with 11 bases identical to TRBD2. Trimming at V came to 8 bases and at J to 5 bases, leaving 5 bases not matched to a gene. This CDR3 has 14 amino acids. The germline V gene has CDR1 MRHNA and CDR2 SNTAGT. The DNA of the CDR3 is TGTGCCAGCCTAATGGGACTAGCGGACAATGAGCAGTTCTTC. Its protein product is CASLMGLADNEQFF.

V gene TRBV5-1 combines with J gene TRBJ2-5, with D possibly matching TRBD2 (5 bases). This CDR3 comprises 13 residues. CDR1 and CDR2 (germline): SGHRS, YFSETQ. V was cut by 5 bases and J by 1 base, with 9 bases left in between. The CDR3 DNA sequence: TGCGCCAGCAGAAACGGGGTCCAAGAGACCCAGTACTTC. Its translation is CASRNGVQETQYF.

This clone has just one count. This chain connects TRBV19 to TRBJ2-3, with 9 nucleotides matching TRBD1. With V trimmed by 8 bases and J by 6 bases, 12 bases remained unmatched. Germline V gives CDR1 LNHDA, CDR2 SQIVND (reference sequence). CDR3 length equals 15 residues. The DNA of the CDR3 is TGTGCCAGTTCCGGGACAGGGAGAGCGGCGGATACGCAGTATTTT. This translates into CASSGTGRAADTQYF. The variable domain in full, with the rest retrieved from reference TRBV19 and TRBJ2-3, is DGGITQSPKYLFRKEGQNVTLSCEQNLNHDAMYWYRQDPGQGLRLIYYSQIVNDFQKGDIAEGYSVSREKKESFPLTVTSAQKNPTAFYLCASSGTGRAADTQYFGPGTRLTVL.

The table lists this clone with a count of one. The rearrangement joins TRBV23-1 to TRBJ2-2; D is perhaps TRBD2 (5 bases). TRBV23-1 is an ORF; its function is uncertain. CDR3 size: 14 residues. Trimming shortened V by 8 bases and J by 0 bases, and 10 bases separated the two germline ends. The CDR3 sequence is CASARRSNTGELFF. In DNA, the CDR3 is TGCGCCAGCGCCAGGAGGTCGAACACCGGGGAGCTGTTTTTT.

This clone occurred a few times. The CDR3 DNA sequence: TGTGCCAGCAGCCAAGAAACGGTTTACAATGAGCAGTTCTTC. This translates into CASSQETVYNEQFF. This sequence joins TRBV4-2 and TRBJ2-1, with D unclear. Trimming removed 0 bases at V and 4 bases at J, with 7 bases between. The germline gives CDR1 LGHNA, CDR2 YNFKEQ. The CDR3 is 14 residues long.

The rearrangement links TRBV6-1 to TRBJ1-2; 8 bases match TRBD1. This CDR3 spans 16 amino acids. Looked up from germline, CDR1 is MNHNS and CDR2 is SASEGT. After removal of 2 bases from V and 4 bases from J, the junction contained 9 bases not matched to a gene. The CDR3 DNA is TGTGCCAGCAGTGAATTCCGGACAGGGTGGGTCTATGGCTACACCTTC. This sequence encodes CASSEFRTGWVYGYTF.

This sequence joins TRBV6-4 and TRBJ1-5; D unclear. The ends were cut back, 6 bases at V and 4 bases at J, with 10 bases in the middle. CDR1 is MRHNA, CDR2 SNTAGT, per germline. CDR3 length equals 13 residues. The CDR3 DNA reads TGTGCCAGCAGCGCGGGATGGAATCAGCCCCAGCATTTT. Its translation: CASSAGWNQPQHF.

The sample holds one count of this clone. V usage is TRBV5-5 and J usage is TRBJ2-7; D call uncertain. CDR1 SGHKS and CDR2 YYEKEE come from the germline V gene (reference sequence). With 4 bases removed from V and 0 bases from J, the gap between germline ends came to 17 bases. The CDR3 runs 16 residues. The CDR3 DNA sequence: TGTGCCAGCAGCGCCTTGAAGACTCTGGGCTCCTACGAGCAGTACTTC. This sequence encodes CASSALKTLGSYEQYF.

The chain joins TRBV11-2 to TRBJ1-5; unclear D gene. The germline V gene encodes CDR1 SGHAT and CDR2 FQNNGV. This CDR3 has 15 amino acids. Between the trimmed V and J ends, which lost 1 base and 3 bases, there was a span of 10 bases. The CDR3 nucleotides are TGTGCCAGCAGCTTAGGCAGGTCTTACAATCAGCCCCAGCATTTT. This gives the protein CASSLGRSYNQPQHF.